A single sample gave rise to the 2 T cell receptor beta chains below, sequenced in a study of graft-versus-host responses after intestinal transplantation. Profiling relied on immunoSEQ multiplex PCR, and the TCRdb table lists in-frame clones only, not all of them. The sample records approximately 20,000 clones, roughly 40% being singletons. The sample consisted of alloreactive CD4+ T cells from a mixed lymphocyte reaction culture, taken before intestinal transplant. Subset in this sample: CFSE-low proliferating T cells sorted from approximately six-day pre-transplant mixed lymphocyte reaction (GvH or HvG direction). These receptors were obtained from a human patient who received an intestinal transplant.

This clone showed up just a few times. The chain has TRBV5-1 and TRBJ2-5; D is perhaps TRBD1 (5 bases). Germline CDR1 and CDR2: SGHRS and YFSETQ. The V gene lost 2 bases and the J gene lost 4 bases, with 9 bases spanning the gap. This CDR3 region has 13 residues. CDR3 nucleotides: TGCGCCAGCAGCTTCCAGGGAAGAGAGACCCAGTACTTC. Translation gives CASSFQGRETQYF.

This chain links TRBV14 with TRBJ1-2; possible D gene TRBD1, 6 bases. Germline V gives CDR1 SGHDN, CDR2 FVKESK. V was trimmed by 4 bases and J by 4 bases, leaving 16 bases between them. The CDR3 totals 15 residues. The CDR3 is CASSPMIGGRYGYTF. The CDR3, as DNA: TGTGCCAGCAGCCCCATGATAGGGGGGCGCTATGGCTACACCTTC.